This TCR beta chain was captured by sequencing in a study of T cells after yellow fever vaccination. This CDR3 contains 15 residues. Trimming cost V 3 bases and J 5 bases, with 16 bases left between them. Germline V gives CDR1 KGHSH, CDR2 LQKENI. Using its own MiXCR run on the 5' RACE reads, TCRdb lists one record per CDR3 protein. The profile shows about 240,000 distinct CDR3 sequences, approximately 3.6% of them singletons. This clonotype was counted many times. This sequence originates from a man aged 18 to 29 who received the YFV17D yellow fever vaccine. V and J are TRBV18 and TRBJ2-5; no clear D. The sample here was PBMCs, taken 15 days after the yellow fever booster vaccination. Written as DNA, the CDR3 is TGTGCCAGCTCACCCCCATCCGGCAGCAAGGAGACCCAGTACTTC. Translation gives CASSPPSGSKETQYF.